Listed below are T cell receptor beta chains from one sample, sequenced in a study of OX40 agonist ivuxolimab in advanced cancers. TCRdb keeps only in-frame clones here, not all; method: immunoSEQ multiplex PCR. The sample has around 16,000 clones, roughly 84% seen once. Material: CD4+ or CD8+ T cells sorted from blood, obtained in a trial of the OX40 agonist ivuxolimab. The receptors shown here come from an adult with an advanced solid tumor such as melanoma, head and neck, liver or kidney cancer. Both conserved end residues are part of each CDR3. A D gene is named only where the DNA matches it firmly. Clone size is stated in some rows and not others, as once, few, many or a class when expanded.

d_gene	abundance	j_gene	v_gene	CDR3aa	CDR3nt
-	-	TRBJ2-2	TRBV5-6	CASSSTGWGPNTGELFF	TGTGCCAGCAGCTCCACAGGGTGGGGTCCGAACACCGGGGAGCTGTTTTTT
TRBD1	-	TRBJ1-2	TRBV20-1	CSATQTGFPSF	TGCAGTGCTACCCAGACAGGGTTTCCCTCCTTC
TRBD1	-	TRBJ2-3	TRBV28	CASSRPGTEKWDTQYF	TGTGCCAGCAGCCGGCCCGGGACAGAAAAGTGGGATACGCAGTATTTT
-	-	TRBJ2-2	TRBV10-3	CAISELIAGELFF	TGTGCCATCAGTGAACTTATTGCCGGGGAGCTGTTTTTT
-	once	TRBJ2-7	TRBV19	CASSMAAGSSYEQYF	TGTGCAAGTAGTATGGCGGCAGGAAGCTCCTACGAGCAGTACTTC
TRBD2	-	TRBJ2-3	TRBV11-2	CASSRRPAGNTDTQYF	TGTGCCAGCAGCCGAAGGCCAGCGGGAAACACAGATACGCAGTATTTT
-	few	TRBJ1-2	TRBV7-6	CASSLRGDGYTF	TGTGCCAGCAGCTTACGCGGGGATGGCTACACCTTC
-	-	TRBJ1-2	TRBV19	CASSGGSTFNYGYTF	TGTGCCAGTAGTGGAGGGTCGACTTTTAACTATGGCTACACCTTC
-	-	TRBJ1-1	TRBV21-1	CASSKTILGGVNTEAFF	TGTGCCAGCAGCAAAACGATCCTAGGGGGGGTGAACACTGAAGCTTTCTTT
-	-	TRBJ1-1	TRBV9	CASSVEMNTEAFF	TGTGCCAGCAGCGTAGAAATGAACACTGAAGCTTTCTTT
TRBD2	once	TRBJ2-1	TRBV2	CASSARSGGASSYNEQFF	TGTGCCAGCAGTGCAAGAAGCGGGGGGGCAAGCTCCTACAATGAGCAGTTCTTC
-	-	TRBJ2-2	TRBV4-2	CASSQGGTGELFF	TGTGCCAGCAGCCAAGGGGGCACCGGGGAGCTGTTTTTT
-	once	TRBJ2-1	TRBV6-1	CASSVGGGRFF	TGTGCCAGCAGTGTAGGGGGAGGACGGTTCTTC
-	-	TRBJ2-1	TRBV6-5	CASSQGMTYNEQFF	TGTGCCAGCAGCCAGGGGATGACCTACAATGAGCAGTTCTTC
-	-	TRBJ1-1	TRBV18	CASSPQGSTEAFF	TGTGCCAGCTCACCACAGGGCAGCACTGAAGCTTTCTTT
TRBD1	-	TRBJ1-2	TRBV20-1	CSARTGGGYTF	TGCAGTGCCAGGACAGGGGGTGGCTACACCTTC
TRBD1	-	TRBJ1-2	TRBV11-2	CASSLVEGARGYTF	TGTGCCAGCAGCCTGGTAGAGGGGGCAAGGGGCTACACCTTC
TRBD1	-	TRBJ1-2	TRBV6-5	CASRDRGRGYGYTF	TGTGCCAGCAGGGACAGGGGGCGAGGCTATGGCTACACCTTC
TRBD2	-	TRBJ2-1	TRBV7-3	CASSQSAGGPEDEQFF	TGTGCCAGCAGCCAGTCAGCGGGGGGGCCGGAGGATGAGCAGTTCTTC
-	few	TRBJ1-5	TRBV4-2	CASSLDPGQPQHF	TGTGCCAGCAGCCTGGACCCCGGGCAGCCCCAGCATTTT
TRBD2	-	TRBJ2-1	TRBV11-2	CASSRTSGALSDEQFF	TGTGCCAGCAGCCGGACTAGCGGGGCCCTTTCGGATGAGCAGTTCTTC
TRBD2	-	TRBJ2-1	TRBV4-2	CASSQDSTSGREYNEQFF	TGTGCCAGCAGCCAAGATTCGACTAGCGGGCGGGAGTACAATGAGCAGTTCTTC
TRBD2	-	TRBJ2-2	TRBV5-1	CASSFGSGITGELFF	TGCGCCAGCAGCTTCGGTAGCGGGATCACCGGGGAGCTGTTTTTT
-	-	TRBJ2-7	TRBV7-9	CASTSDLYEQYF	TGTGCCAGCACCTCTGATCTGTACGAGCAGTACTTC
-	-	TRBJ1-2	TRBV10-3	CAISESGNYGYTF	TGTGCCATCAGTGAATCAGGGAACTATGGCTACACCTTC
-	-	TRBJ2-5	TRBV7-2	CASSYRVQETQYF	TGTGCCAGCAGCTACAGGGTCCAAGAGACCCAGTACTTC
-	-	TRBJ1-2	TRBV7-3	CASSLIAGGGGLNYGYTF	TGTGCCAGCAGCTTAATTGCCGGGGGCGGAGGATTGAACTATGGCTACACCTTC
-	-	TRBJ2-7	TRBV19	CASSSWSADEQYF	TGTGCCAGTAGTTCCTGGAGTGCCGACGAGCAGTACTTC
-	-	TRBJ2-1	TRBV6-6	CASRSTGTHYYNEQFF	TGTGCCAGCAGATCCACCGGGACTCACTACTACAATGAGCAGTTCTTC
TRBD2	-	TRBJ2-5	TRBV7-8	CASSLDTGGAGETQYF	TGTGCCAGCAGCTTAGATACCGGGGGGGCTGGAGAGACCCAGTACTTC
-	few	TRBJ1-1	TRBV5-1	CASSLDSGISNTEAFF	TGCGCCAGCAGCTTGGATTCGGGTATCTCCAACACTGAAGCTTTCTTT
-	-	TRBJ1-2	TRBV10-3	CAISAPGQNGYTF	TGTGCCATCAGTGCCCCAGGGCAGAATGGCTACACCTTC
TRBD1	-	TRBJ1-3	TRBV7-9	CASRRTGEGGNTIYF	TGTGCCAGCAGACGGACAGGGGAGGGAGGAAACACCATATATTTT
-	-	TRBJ1-1	TRBV19	CASSTLMNTEAFF	TGTGCCAGTAGTACGCTTATGAACACTGAAGCTTTCTTT
-	-	TRBJ1-4	TRBV27	CASRERDDEKLFF	TGTGCCAGCCGAGAGCGAGATGATGAAAAACTGTTTTTT
-	-	TRBJ2-3	TRBV4-2	CASSPGTPGTDTQYF	TGTGCCAGCAGCCCTGGGACACCGGGCACAGATACGCAGTATTTT
TRBD1	-	TRBJ1-4	TRBV5-1	CASSSTVPGQGGTNEKLFF	TGCGCCAGCAGCTCCACGGTCCCGGGACAGGGGGGAACTAATGAAAAACTGTTTTTT
-	-	TRBJ2-2	TRBV2	CASSVGRTGELFF	TGTGCCAGCAGTGTAGGCCGGACCGGGGAGCTGTTTTTT
TRBD2	-	TRBJ2-3	TRBV5-1	CASSPGLAVGGDTQYF	TGCGCCAGCAGCCCGGGACTAGCGGTCGGGGGGGATACGCAGTATTTT
-	-	TRBJ1-4	TRBV19	CASAGFTTNEKLFF	TGTGCCAGCGCAGGATTTACAACTAATGAAAAACTGTTTTTT
-	-	TRBJ1-2	TRBV27	CASSRTANYGYTF	TGTGCCAGCAGTAGGACAGCTAACTATGGCTACACCTTC
TRBD1	-	TRBJ2-5	TRBV9	CASSVGQGLGEETQYF	TGTGCCAGCAGCGTAGGACAGGGCCTTGGGGAAGAGACCCAGTACTTC
-	-	TRBJ2-1	TRBV7-8	CASSWLREQFF	TGTGCCAGCAGCTGGCTTAGAGAGCAGTTCTTC
-	-	TRBJ2-1	TRBV2	CANAVNTYNEQFF	TGTGCCAATGCGGTTAATACCTACAATGAGCAGTTCTTC
-	-	TRBJ2-7	TRBV12-5	CASGAHGRLSYEQYF	TGTGCTAGTGGTGCGCACGGGCGGCTATCCTACGAGCAGTACTTC
-	-	TRBJ2-3	TRBV5-4	CASSPKTRLDTQYF	TGTGCCAGCAGCCCAAAGACTAGATTGGATACGCAGTATTTT
-	-	TRBJ2-7	TRBV30	CAWSDASYEQYF	TGTGCCTGGAGTGACGCATCCTACGAGCAGTACTTC
-	-	TRBJ1-2	TRBV15	CATEGNYGYTF	TGTGCCACCGAGGGGAACTATGGCTACACCTTC
TRBD1	-	TRBJ1-4	TRBV4-2	CASSTGWTGNNEKLFF	TGTGCCAGCAGCACGGGATGGACAGGGAATAATGAAAAACTGTTTTTT
TRBD2	-	TRBJ2-3	TRBV5-1	CASSPGGRRTDTQYF	TGCGCCAGCAGCCCGGGGGGGCGTAGGACAGATACGCAGTATTTT
-	few	TRBJ2-3	TRBV25-1	CASSEYRLGGSTDTQYF	TGTGCCAGCAGTGAATATAGGCTGGGGGGATCCACAGATACGCAGTATTTT
TRBD2	-	TRBJ2-5	TRBV18	CASSPGTSGRHRQETQYF	TGTGCCAGCTCCCCTGGGACTAGCGGGAGGCACCGTCAAGAGACCCAGTACTTC
-	once	TRBJ2-7	TRBV5-6	CASSLVYLPDYEQYF	TGTGCCAGCAGCTTGGTGTATCTGCCGGACTACGAGCAGTACTTC
-	-	TRBJ2-5	TRBV11-3	CASSWGSQETQYF	TGTGCCAGCAGCTGGGGTAGCCAAGAGACCCAGTACTTC
-	-	TRBJ2-3	TRBV19	CASSGRGSTDTQYF	TGTGCCAGTTCTGGGCGGGGCAGCACAGATACGCAGTATTTT
-	few	TRBJ1-6	TRBV6-1	CASRLTDNNSPLHF	TGTGCCAGCAGGCTTACAGACAATAATTCACCCCTCCACTTT
TRBD1	-	TRBJ1-1	TRBV6-4	CASRRTGMNTEAFF	TGTGCCAGCAGGCGGACAGGTATGAACACTGAAGCTTTCTTT
-	few	TRBJ1-1	TRBV15	CATSVLVGLNTEAFF	TGTGCCACCAGCGTCCTCGTGGGGTTGAACACTGAAGCTTTCTTT
-	-	TRBJ2-7	TRBV7-2	CASSLGWGSEQYF	TGTGCCAGCAGCTTAGGGTGGGGGAGCGAGCAGTACTTC
-	-	TRBJ2-7	TRBV6-4	CASRGNRELQYF	TGTGCCAGCAGGGGGAACCGGGAGCTACAGTACTTC